Described below is a single TCR beta chain sequence and its context. The data belong to a study of blood T cell repertoires in COVID-19. Recovery among Cohort 3 donors was established by two negative PCRs, clearance, or symptom resolution. Assay: immunoSEQ multiplex PCR; the TCRdb copy retains only in-frame clones and omits some. The sample has roughly 450,000 clones, about 92% seen once; the top ten hold 0.55% to 0.75%. This sequence was found in a man in his late teens or twenties who had recovered from COVID-19. The sequenced sample consisted of PBMCs or T cells enriched from blood (not recorded which).

The CDR3 DNA sequence: TGTGCCAGCAAGGCAGGGGAGAACACTGAAGCTTTCTTT. This codes for CASKAGENTEAFF. The V call is TRBV2, the J call TRBJ1-1, with D perhaps TRBD1 (6 bases). The length of the CDR3 is 13 residues. Trimming removed 7 bases at V and 1 base at J, with 10 bases between. Germline V gives CDR1 SNHLY, CDR2 FYNNEI.